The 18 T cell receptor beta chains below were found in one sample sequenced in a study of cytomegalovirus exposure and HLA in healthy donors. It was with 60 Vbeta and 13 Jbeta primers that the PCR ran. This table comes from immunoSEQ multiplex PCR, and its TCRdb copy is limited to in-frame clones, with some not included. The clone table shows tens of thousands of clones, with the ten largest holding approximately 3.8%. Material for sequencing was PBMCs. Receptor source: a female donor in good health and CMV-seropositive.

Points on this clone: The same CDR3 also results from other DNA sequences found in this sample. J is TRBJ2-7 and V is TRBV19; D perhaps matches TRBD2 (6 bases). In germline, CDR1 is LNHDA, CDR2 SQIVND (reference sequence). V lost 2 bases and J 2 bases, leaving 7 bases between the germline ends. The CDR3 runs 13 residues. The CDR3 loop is CASSIPGAYEQYF. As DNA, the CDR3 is TGTGCCAGTAGTATACCGGGGGCCTACGAGCAGTACTTC. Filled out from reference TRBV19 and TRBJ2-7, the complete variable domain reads DGGITQSPKYLFRKEGQNVTLSCEQNLNHDAMYWYRQDPGQGLRLIYYSQIVNDFQKGDIAEGYSVSREKKESFPLTVTSAQKNPTAFYLCASSIPGAYEQYFGPGTRLTVT.

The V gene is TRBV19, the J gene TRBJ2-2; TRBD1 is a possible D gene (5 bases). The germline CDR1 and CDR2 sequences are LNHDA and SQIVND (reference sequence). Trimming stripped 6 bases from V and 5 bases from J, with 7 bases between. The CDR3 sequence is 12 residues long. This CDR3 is CASRGRTGELFF. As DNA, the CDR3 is TGTGCCAGTAGGGGGCGGACCGGGGAGCTGTTTTTT.

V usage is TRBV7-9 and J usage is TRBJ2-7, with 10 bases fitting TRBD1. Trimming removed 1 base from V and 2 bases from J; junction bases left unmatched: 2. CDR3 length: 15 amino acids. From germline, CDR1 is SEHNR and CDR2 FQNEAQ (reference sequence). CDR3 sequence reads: CASSLVGTGAYEQYF. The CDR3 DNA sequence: TGTGCCAGCAGCTTAGTCGGGACAGGGGCCTACGAGCAGTACTTC. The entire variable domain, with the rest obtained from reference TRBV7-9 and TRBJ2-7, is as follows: DTGVSQNPRHKITKRGQNVTFRCDPISEHNRLYWYRQTLGQGPEFLTYFQNEAQLEKSRLLSDRFSAERPKGSFSTLEIQRTEQGDSAMYLCASSLVGTGAYEQYFGPGTRLTVT.

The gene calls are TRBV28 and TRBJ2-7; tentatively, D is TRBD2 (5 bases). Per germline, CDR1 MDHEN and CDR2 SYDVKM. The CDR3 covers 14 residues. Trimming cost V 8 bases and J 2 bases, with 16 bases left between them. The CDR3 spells CASSLRGSTYEQYF. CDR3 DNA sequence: TGTGCCAGCTCCCTCAGAGGGTCAACCTACGAGCAGTACTTC.

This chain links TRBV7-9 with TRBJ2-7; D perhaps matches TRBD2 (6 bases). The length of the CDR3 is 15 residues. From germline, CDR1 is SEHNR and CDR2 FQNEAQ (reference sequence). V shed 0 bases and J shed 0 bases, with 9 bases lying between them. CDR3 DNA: TGTGCCAGCAGCTTAGCACCGGGACTCTCCTACGAGCAGTACTTC. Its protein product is CASSLAPGLSYEQYF.

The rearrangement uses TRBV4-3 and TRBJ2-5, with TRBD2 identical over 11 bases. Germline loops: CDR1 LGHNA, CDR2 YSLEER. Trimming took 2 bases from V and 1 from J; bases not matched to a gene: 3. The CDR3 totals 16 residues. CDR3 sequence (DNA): TGCGCCAGCAGCCAAAATAGCGGGGGGGCCCAAGAGACCCAGTACTTC. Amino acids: CASSQNSGGAQETQYF.

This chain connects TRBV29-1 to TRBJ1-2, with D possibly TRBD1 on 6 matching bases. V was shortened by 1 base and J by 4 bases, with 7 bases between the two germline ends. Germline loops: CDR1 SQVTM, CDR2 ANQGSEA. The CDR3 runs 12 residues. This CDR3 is CSVEGQVYGYTF. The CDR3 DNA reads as TGCAGCGTTGAAGGACAGGTCTATGGCTACACCTTC.

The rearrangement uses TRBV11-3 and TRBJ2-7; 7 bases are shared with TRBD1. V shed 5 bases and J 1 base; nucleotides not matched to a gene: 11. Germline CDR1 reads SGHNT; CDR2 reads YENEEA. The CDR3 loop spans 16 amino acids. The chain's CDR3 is CASSRLPQGTSYEQYF. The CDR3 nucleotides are TGTGCCAGCAGCCGACTCCCACAGGGGACGTCCTACGAGCAGTACTTC. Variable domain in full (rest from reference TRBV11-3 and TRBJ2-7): EAGVVQSPRYKIIEKKQPVAFWCNPISGHNTLYWYLQNLGQGPELLIRYENEEAVDDSQLPKDRFSAERLKGVDSTLKIQPAELGDSAVYLCASSRLPQGTSYEQYFGPGTRLTVT.

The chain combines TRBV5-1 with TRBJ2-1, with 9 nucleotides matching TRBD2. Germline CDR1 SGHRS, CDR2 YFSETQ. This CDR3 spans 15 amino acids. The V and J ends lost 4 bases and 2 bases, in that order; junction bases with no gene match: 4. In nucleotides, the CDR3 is TGCGCCAGCAGCGCGGGGGGGAGTACCTACAATGAGCAGTTCTTC. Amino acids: CASSAGGSTYNEQFF.

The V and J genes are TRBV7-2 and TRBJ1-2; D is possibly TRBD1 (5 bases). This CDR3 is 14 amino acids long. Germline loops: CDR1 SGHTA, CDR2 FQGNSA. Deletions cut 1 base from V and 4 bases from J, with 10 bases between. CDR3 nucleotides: TGTGCCAGCAGCTTAGATGGGGGGAGCTATGGCTACACCTTC. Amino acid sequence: CASSLDGGSYGYTF.

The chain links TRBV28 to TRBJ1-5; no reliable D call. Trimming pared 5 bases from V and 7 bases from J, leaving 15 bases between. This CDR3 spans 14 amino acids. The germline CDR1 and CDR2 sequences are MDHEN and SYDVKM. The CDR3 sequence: CASSARIGGQPQHF. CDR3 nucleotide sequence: TGTGCCAGCAGTGCCAGGATAGGTGGACAGCCCCAGCATTTT.

The CDR3 protein is CASSTLTSWTGGNEQYF. CDR3 in DNA: TGTGCCAGCAGCACCTTAACCTCCTGGACAGGGGGGAACGAGCAGTACTTC. The V gene is TRBV11-2, the J gene TRBJ2-7; 10 bases are a match to TRBD1. The CDR3 is made up of 17 amino acids. Trimming cost V 5 bases and J 5 bases; bases outside gene matches: 15. In germline, CDR1 is SGHAT, CDR2 FQNNGV.

CDR3 loop: CASSTGFWNQPQHF. The CDR3 DNA follows: TGTGCCAGCAGCACAGGGTTTTGGAATCAGCCCCAGCATTTT. The V gene is TRBV5-8, the J gene TRBJ1-5, with a weak D call TRBD1 (6 bases). The germline CDR1 and CDR2 sequences are SGHTS and YDEGEE. V gave up 4 bases and J gave up 4 bases, with 12 bases separating them. There are 14 residues in the CDR3.

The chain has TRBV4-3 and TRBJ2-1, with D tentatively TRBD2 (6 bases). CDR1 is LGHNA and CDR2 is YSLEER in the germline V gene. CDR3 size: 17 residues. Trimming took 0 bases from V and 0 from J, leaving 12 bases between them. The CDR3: CASSQDVLADSYNEQFF. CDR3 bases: TGCGCCAGCAGCCAAGATGTGTTAGCGGACTCCTACAATGAGCAGTTCTTC.

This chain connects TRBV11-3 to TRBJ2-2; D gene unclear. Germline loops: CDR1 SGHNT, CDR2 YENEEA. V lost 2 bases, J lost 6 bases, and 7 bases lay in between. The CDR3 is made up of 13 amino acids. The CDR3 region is CASSLPPSGELFF. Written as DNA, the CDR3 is TGTGCCAGCAGCTTACCCCCTTCCGGGGAGCTGTTTTTT.

The CDR3 nucleotides are TGTGCCAGCAGTTTACGCGGGGTGGGACAAGAGACCCAGTACTTC. Translating gives CASSLRGVGQETQYF. The chain carries TRBV27 and TRBJ2-5; a weak D match, TRBD2 (6 bases). This CDR3 comprises 15 residues. Per germline, CDR1 MNHEY and CDR2 SMNVEV (reference sequence). The V end was cut by 2 bases, the J end by 2 bases, with 12 bases between.

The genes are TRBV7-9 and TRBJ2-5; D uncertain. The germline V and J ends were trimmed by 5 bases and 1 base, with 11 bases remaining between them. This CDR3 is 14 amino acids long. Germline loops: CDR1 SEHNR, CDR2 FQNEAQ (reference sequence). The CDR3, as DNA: TGTGCCAGCAGCCCAAGCGCGGCCCAAGAGACCCAGTACTTC. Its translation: CASSPSAAQETQYF. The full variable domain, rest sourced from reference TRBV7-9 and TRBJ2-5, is DTGVSQNPRHKITKRGQNVTFRCDPISEHNRLYWYRQTLGQGPEFLTYFQNEAQLEKSRLLSDRFSAERPKGSFSTLEIQRTEQGDSAMYLCASSPSAAQETQYFGPGTRLLVL.

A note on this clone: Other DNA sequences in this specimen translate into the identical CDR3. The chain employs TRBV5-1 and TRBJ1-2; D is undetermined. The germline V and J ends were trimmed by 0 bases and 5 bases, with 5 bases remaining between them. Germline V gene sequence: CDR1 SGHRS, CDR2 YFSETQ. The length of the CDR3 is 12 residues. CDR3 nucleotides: TGCGCCAGCAGCTTGGCCGGGTATGGCTACACCTTC. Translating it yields CASSLAGYGYTF.